The T cell receptor (beta chain) described here comes from a study of T cell responses to AZD1222 COVID-19 vaccine (dated by TCRdb to about 2021). The study in broad terms: A total of about 250 trial participants underwent TCR sequencing, of whom about 210 had received two doses of AZD1222 and about 25 had received two doses of the MenACWY control vaccine. Trial participants were enrolled by age into subgroups of 18-55, 56-69 and 70-plus years, and roughly 150, 30 and 60 TCR-sequenced participants, respectively, were included in these subgroups. Overall results and qualifications from the work: Because no samples from the day 14 peak response were available, repertoires could be characterized only after the peak T cell response. Conclusions about previously exposed vaccinees were limited because only a handful of AZD1222 recipients were SARS-CoV-2 seropositive at baseline. Epitopes outside the regions mutated in the B.1.351 and B.1.1.7 variants were reportedly recognized by nearly half of the unique spike-specific TCRs. CD4 TCRs associated with the vaccine covered the entire spike protein, and the dominant responses were in regions 160-218 and 743-854. In the small 56-69-year group, the increase in depth fell short of significance, most likely because of low power. Most participants were white British and females outnumbered males, and the authors suggested that clonal diversity may have been underestimated. Spike-specific TCR breadth and depth rose significantly after two AZD1222 doses compared with day 0 and with MenACWY recipients.

As concerns this clone: There is no known antigen for this receptor. Per-nucleotide qualities are absent, and no much larger clonotype sits a single base away.

CDR1 and CDR2 are drawn from the germline V gene: MDHEN, SYDVKM. The trim is 1 base for V and 4 bases for J, with a gap of 8 bases between the germline ends. The CDR3 spans 14 residues, from the cysteine through the phenylalanine. Just CDR3 DNA is preserved here, 42 bases in frame from base 1. The CDR3 regions of human TCRbeta chains were analyzed by immunosequencing. Per the authors' processing: Repertoire TCRs were checked for matches against a reference library of SARS-CoV-2-specific TCRs that had been generated using the MIRA antigen-specificity platform. Breadth was defined as the fraction of unique TCRs that were SARS-CoV-2-associated. Depth was defined as the fraction of total T cells that were SARS-CoV-2-associated. Using the MIRA data, every spike-specific TCR was mapped to the spike region that the TCR reacted to and assigned to either a CD4 or a CD8 class. Log10-transformed breadth and depth values were compared by one-way ANOVA with Sidak's multiple comparisons tests. TCRdb stores this immuneACCESS table with in-frame sequences only. Part of the clones is absent; in the studies checked, under half of the shortfall reflects unresolved V genes, and no reason is known for the rest. V, J and clone size reflect that table, while D and trimming were determined from the DNA. In this sample the table shows over 35,000 clones, roughly 75% of which occur a single time. The ten largest account for 20% to 25% of the sample.

The time point label, as the study defines it: about 28 days (+/-7) after the second vaccine dose. What the treatment or condition label conveys for this sample: meningococcal conjugate vaccine given as trial control. Samples from vaccinated people were obtained from the UK trials COV001 and COV002, which included a single-blind randomized controlled phase 2/3 trial of AZD1222 (ChAdOx1 nCoV-19) in healthy adults. Trial participant PBMC samples were collected at day 0 and day 28 after the second dose for TCRbeta chain sequencing. This sequence was found in an adult who received the MenACWY meningococcal vaccine as a control. Sequencing used peripheral blood, obtained 28 days after the second dose of the MenACWY control vaccine. Recombination connected TRBV28 to TRBJ1-5, and TRBD1 may be the D gene, going by 5 matching bases. The base sequence is TGTGCCAGCAGTTTATTGGGGGGGAATCAGCCCCAGCATTTT. Its translation is CASSLLGGNQPQHF.